The clone carrying this TCR beta chain was observed a single time. These data come from a study of blood T cell repertoires in COVID-19. Study in general: Collection of acute and convalescent COVID-19 samples took place in the United States, Italy and Spain.

Recruits, aged roughly 18 to 89 years, lived in roughly 22 US areas. Authors' analysis steps: Counts of nucleated cells, estimated from reference gene primer amplification, were obtained. Here immunoSEQ multiplex PCR was the method, and the copy in TCRdb shows in-frame clones only, minus some. V and J calls and clone size come straight from that table; D and trimming were deduced from the DNA. This table has about 280,000 clones, around 90% appearing once. CDR3 length equals 15 residues. In germline, CDR1 is SGDLS, CDR2 YYNGEE. Losses at the gene ends were 4 bases for V and 5 bases for J; bases not matched to a gene: 7.

The V call is TRBV9, the J call TRBJ2-7, with 12 bases lining up with TRBD2. This TCR came from a woman in her late teens or twenties with acute COVID-19. Specimen: PBMCs or T cells enriched from blood (not recorded which). In DNA form, the CDR3 reads TGTGCCAGCAGCACCCTAGCGGGAGGGTCGGACGAGCAGTACTTC. Translation gives CASSTLAGGSDEQYF.